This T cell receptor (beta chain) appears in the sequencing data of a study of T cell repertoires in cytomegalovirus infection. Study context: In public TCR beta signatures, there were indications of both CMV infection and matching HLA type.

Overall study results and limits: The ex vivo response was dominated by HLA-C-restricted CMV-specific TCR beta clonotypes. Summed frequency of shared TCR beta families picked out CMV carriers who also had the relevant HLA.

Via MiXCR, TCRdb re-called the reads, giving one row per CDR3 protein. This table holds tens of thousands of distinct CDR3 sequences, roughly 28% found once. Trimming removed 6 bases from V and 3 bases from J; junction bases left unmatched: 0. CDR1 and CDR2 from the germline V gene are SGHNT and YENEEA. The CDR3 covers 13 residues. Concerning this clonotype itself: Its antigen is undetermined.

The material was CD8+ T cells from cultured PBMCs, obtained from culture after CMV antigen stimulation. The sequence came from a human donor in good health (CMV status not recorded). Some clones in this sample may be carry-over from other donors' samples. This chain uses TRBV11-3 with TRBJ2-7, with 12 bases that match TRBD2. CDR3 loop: CASRLAGGYEQYF. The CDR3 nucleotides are TGTGCCAGCAGACTAGCGGGGGGCTACGAGCAGTACTTC.